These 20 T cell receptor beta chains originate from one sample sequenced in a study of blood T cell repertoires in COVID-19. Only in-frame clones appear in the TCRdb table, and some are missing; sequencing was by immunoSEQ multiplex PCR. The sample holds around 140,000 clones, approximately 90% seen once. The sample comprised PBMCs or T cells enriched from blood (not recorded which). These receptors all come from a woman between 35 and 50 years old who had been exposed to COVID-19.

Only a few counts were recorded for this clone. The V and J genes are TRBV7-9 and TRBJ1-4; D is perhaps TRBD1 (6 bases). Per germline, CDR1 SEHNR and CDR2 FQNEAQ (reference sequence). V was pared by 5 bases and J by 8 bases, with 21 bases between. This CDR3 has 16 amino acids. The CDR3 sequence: CASSPTLTGFREKLFF. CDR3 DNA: TGTGCCAGCAGCCCCACCCTAACAGGGTTCAGGGAAAAACTGTTTTTT.

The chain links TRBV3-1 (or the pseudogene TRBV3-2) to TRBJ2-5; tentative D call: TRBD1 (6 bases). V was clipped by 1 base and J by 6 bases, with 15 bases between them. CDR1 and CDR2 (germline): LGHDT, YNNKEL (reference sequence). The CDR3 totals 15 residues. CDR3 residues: CASSQVGSRGQTQYF. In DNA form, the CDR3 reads TGTGCCAGCAGCCAAGTCGGATCCAGGGGACAGACCCAGTACTTC.

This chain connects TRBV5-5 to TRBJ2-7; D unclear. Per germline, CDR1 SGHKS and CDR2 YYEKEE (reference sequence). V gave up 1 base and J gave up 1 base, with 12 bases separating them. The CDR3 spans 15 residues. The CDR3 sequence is CASSLFSPASYEQYF. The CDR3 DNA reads TGTGCCAGCAGCTTGTTCTCTCCAGCGTCCTACGAGCAGTACTTC.

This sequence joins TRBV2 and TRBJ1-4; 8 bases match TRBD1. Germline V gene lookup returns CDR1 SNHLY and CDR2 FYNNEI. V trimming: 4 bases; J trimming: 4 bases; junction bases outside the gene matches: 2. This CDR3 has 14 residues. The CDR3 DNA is TGTGCCAGCAGTGGGGACAGGTATAATGAAAAACTGTTTTTT. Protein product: CASSGDRYNEKLFF.

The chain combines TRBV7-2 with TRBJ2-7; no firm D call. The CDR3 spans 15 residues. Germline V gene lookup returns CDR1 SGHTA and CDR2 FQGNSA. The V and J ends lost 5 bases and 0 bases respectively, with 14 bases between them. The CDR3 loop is CASSPFLGSSYEQYF. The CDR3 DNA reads TGTGCCAGCAGCCCCTTTCTAGGTAGCTCCTACGAGCAGTACTTC.

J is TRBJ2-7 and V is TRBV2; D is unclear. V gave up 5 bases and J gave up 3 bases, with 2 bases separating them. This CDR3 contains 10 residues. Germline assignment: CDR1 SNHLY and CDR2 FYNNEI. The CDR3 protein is CASSYYEQYF. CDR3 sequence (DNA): TGTGCCAGCAGTTACTACGAGCAGTACTTC.

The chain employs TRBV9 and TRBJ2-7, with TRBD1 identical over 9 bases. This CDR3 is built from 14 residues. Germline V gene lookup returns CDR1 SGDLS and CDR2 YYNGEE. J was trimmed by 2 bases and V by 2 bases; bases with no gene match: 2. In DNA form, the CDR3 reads TGTGCCAGCAGCGTCCGGGACAGGGCCTACGAGCAGTACTTC. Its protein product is CASSVRDRAYEQYF.

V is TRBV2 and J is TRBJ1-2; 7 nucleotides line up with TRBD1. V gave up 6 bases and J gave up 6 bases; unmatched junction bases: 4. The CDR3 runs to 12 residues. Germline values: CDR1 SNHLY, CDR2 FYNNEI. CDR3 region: CASRFRGDGYTF. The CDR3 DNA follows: TGTGCCAGCAGGTTCAGGGGGGATGGCTACACCTTC.

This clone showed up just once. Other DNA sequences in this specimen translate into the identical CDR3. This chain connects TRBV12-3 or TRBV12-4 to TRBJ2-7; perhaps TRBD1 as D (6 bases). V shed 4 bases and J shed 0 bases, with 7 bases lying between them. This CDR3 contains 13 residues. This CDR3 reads CASSYRDSYEQYF. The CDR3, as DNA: TGTGCCAGCAGTTACAGGGACTCCTACGAGCAGTACTTC.

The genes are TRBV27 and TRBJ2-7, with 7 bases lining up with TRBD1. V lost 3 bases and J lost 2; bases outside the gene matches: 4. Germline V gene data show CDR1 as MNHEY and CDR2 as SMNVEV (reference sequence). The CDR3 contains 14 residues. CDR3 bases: TGTGCCAGCAGTTTGAAGGGGGCGGCCTACGAGCAGTACTTC. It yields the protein CASSLKGAAYEQYF.

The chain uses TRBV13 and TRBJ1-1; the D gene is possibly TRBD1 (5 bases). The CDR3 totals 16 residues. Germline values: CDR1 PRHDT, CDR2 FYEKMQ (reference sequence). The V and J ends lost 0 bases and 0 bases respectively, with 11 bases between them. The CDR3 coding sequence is TGTGCCAGCAGCTTAGGCCAGGGCAAAATGAACACTGAAGCTTTCTTT. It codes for CASSLGQGKMNTEAFF.

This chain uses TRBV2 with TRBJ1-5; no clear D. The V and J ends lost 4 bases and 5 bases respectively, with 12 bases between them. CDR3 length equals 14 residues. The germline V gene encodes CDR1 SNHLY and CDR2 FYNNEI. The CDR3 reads CASSVIRGDQPQHF. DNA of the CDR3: TGTGCCAGCAGTGTTATTCGGGGTGATCAGCCCCAGCATTTT.

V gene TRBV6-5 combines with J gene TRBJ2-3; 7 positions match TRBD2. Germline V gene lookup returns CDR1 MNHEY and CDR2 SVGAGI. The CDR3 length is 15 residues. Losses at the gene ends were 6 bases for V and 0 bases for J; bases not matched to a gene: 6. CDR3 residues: CASRGGLRSTDTQYF. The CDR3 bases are TGTGCCAGCAGGGGGGGGTTACGTAGCACAGATACGCAGTATTTT.

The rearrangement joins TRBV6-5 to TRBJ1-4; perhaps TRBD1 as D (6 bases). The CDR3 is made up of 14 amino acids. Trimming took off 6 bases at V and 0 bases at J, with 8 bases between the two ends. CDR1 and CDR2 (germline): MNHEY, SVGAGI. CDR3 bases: TGTGCCAGCAGCCGGACAGCAACTAATGAAAAACTGTTTTTT. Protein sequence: CASSRTATNEKLFF.

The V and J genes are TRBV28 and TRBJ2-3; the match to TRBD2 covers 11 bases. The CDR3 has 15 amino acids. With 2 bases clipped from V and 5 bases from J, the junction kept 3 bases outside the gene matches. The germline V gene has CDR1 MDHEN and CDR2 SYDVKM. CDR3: CASSLLAGGIDTQYF. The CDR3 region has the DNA TGTGCCAGCAGTTTACTAGCGGGGGGTATAGATACGCAGTATTTT.

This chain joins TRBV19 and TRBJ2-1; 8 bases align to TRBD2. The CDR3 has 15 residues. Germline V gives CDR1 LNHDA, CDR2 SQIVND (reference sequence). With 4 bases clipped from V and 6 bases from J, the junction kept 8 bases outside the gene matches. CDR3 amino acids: CASSRREGLGNEQFF. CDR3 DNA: TGTGCCAGTAGTAGACGGGAGGGCCTAGGCAATGAGCAGTTCTTC.

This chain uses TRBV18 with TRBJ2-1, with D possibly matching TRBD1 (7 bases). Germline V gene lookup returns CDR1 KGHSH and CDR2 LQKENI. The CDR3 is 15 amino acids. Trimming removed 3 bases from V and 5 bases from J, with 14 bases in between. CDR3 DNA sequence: TGTGCCAGCTCACCCCTCGGAGGGGGCAACAATGAGCAGTTCTTC. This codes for CASSPLGGGNNEQFF.

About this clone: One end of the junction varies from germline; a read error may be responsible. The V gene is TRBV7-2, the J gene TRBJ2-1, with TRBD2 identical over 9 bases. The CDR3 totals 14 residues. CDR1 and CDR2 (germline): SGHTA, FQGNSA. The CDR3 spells CASSIAGAHNEQFF. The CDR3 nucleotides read TGTGCCAGCAGCATAGCGGGGGCCCACAATGAGCAGTTCTTC.

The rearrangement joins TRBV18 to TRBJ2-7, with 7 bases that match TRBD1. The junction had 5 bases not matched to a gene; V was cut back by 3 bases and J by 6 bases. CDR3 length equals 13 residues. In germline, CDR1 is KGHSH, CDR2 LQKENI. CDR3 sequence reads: CASSPGQVGEQYF. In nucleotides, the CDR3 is TGTGCCAGCTCACCTGGACAGGTCGGCGAGCAGTACTTC. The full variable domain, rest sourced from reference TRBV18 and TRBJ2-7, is NAGVMQNPRHLVRRRGQEARLRCSPMKGHSHVYWYRQLPEEGLKFMVYLQKENIIDESGMPKERFSAEFPKEGPSILRIQQVVRGDSAAYFCASSPGQVGEQYFGPGTRLTVT.

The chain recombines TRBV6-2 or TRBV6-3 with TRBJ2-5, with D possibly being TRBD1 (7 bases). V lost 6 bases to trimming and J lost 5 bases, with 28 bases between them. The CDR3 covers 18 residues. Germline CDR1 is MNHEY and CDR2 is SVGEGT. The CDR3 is CASSPSGVGGTRRETQYF. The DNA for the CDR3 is TGTGCCAGCAGCCCTTCGGGGGTAGGGGGCACTCGAAGGGAGACCCAGTACTTC.